The 24 T cell receptor beta chains presented below share a single source sample, sequenced in a study of radiotherapy plus CTLA-4 blockade in lung cancer. Sequencing used immunoSEQ multiplex PCR; TCRdb keeps in-frame clones, though not all of them. This sample has tens of thousands of clones; about four fifths occur once, and the top ten carry over 0.75%. Source: peripheral blood, taken from a patient treated with radiotherapy plus ipilimumab. All receptors derive from a human donor with non-small cell lung cancer who had stable disease on radiotherapy plus ipilimumab.

In its sample, this clone was seen a few times. This sample also contains other DNA sequences that code for the same CDR3. The chain's CDR3 is CASSRVDYGYTF. DNA of the CDR3: TGTGCCAGCAGCAGGGTGGACTATGGCTACACCTTC. The genes are TRBV2 and TRBJ1-2; TRBD1 might be the D (5 bases). V lost 6 bases and J lost 3, with 8 bases in between. There are 12 residues in the CDR3. Germline V lookup: CDR1 SNHLY, CDR2 FYNNEI.

The chain couples TRBV5-5 to TRBJ1-2; D is possibly TRBD1 (6 bases). The V gene lost 4 bases and the J gene lost 4 bases, with 14 bases spanning the gap. The CDR3 consists of 14 residues. Germline CDR1 is SGHKS and CDR2 is YYEKEE (reference sequence). The CDR3 reads CASSPEQGRYGYTF. In DNA form, the CDR3 reads TGTGCCAGCAGCCCCGAGCAGGGGCGCTATGGCTACACCTTC.

The chain has TRBV5-4 and TRBJ2-1; 11 positions agree with TRBD2. The V and J ends lost 4 bases and 3 bases, in that order; junction bases with no gene match: 6. Germline CDR1 reads SGHNT; CDR2 reads YYREEE (reference sequence). This CDR3 spans 16 amino acids. CDR3 sequence reads: CASSATGTSGYNEQFF. CDR3 DNA sequence: TGTGCCAGCAGCGCGACCGGGACTAGCGGCTACAATGAGCAGTTCTTC. Filled out from reference TRBV5-4 and TRBJ2-1, the complete variable domain reads ETGVTQSPTHLIKTRGQQVTLRCSSQSGHNTVSWYQQALGQGPQFIFQYYREEENGRGNFPPRFSGLQFPNYSSELNVNALELDDSALYLCASSATGTSGYNEQFFGPGTRLTVL.

The chain employs TRBV7-8 and TRBJ2-7, with 8 bases aligning to TRBD1. Germline trimming cut 5 bases from V and 3 bases from J; bases unmatched to any gene: 12. Germline V lookup: CDR1 SGHVS, CDR2 FQNEAQ. The CDR3 is made up of 16 amino acids. The CDR3 bases are TGTGCCAGCAGCCTAACCAAACTAGGACAGGGCTACGAGCAGTACTTC. It codes for CASSLTKLGQGYEQYF.

The J gene is TRBJ2-3, the V gene TRBV4-2; 8 nucleotides line up with TRBD2. There are 17 residues in the CDR3. The ends lost 0 bases at V and 4 bases at J; junction bases unmatched: 9. Germline-derived CDR1 and CDR2 are LGHNA and YNFKEQ. The CDR3 DNA is TGTGCCAGCAGCCAAGATGGAACGGGGGGGCAGGCAGATACGCAGTATTTT. Protein product: CASSQDGTGGQADTQYF.

This chain uses TRBV6-5 with TRBJ2-7; TRBD1 agrees at 9 bases. The J segment lost 5 bases and the V segment lost 5 bases, leaving 10 bases of the junction unmatched. The CDR3 runs to 15 residues. Germline-derived CDR1 and CDR2 are MNHEY and SVGAGI. The CDR3 DNA is TGTGCCAGCAGTAAAACAGGGGGCGCTTCTCACGAGCAGTACTTC. Translating it yields CASSKTGGASHEQYF.

J is TRBJ1-1 and V is TRBV9; maybe TRBD1 (5 bases). The CDR3 consists of 13 residues. Germline values: CDR1 SGDLS, CDR2 YYNGEE. V was shortened by 2 bases and J by 3 bases, with 8 bases between the two germline ends. CDR3 coding DNA: TGTGCCAGCAGCGTTGGGGGAGACACTGAAGCTTTCTTT. Its protein product is CASSVGGDTEAFF.

This sequence joins TRBV7-3 and TRBJ2-3; TRBD2 is a possible D gene (6 bases). Trimming removed 6 bases at V and 3 bases at J, with 16 bases between. The CDR3 consists of 15 residues. CDR1 SGHTA and CDR2 FQGTGA come from the germline V gene. The CDR3 DNA is TGTGCCAGCAGTTCTCTCGGGACTTCGACAGATACGCAGTATTTT. Amino acids: CASSSLGTSTDTQYF.

The genes are TRBV11-2 and TRBJ2-7; tentatively, D is TRBD2 (6 bases). CDR1 and CDR2 from the germline V gene are SGHAT and FQNNGV. V shed 1 base and J shed 1 base, with 11 bases lying between them. The CDR3 covers 15 residues. CDR3 DNA sequence: TGTGCCAGCAGCTTAGTGGTGACTAGTTCCTACGAGCAGTACTTC. Its translation: CASSLVVTSSYEQYF.

This chain joins TRBV7-6 and TRBJ1-4; no clear D gene. Trimming shortened V by 6 bases and J by 7 bases, and 21 bases separated the two germline ends. The CDR3 is 16 amino acids. CDR1 is SGHVS and CDR2 is FNYEAQ in the germline V gene. The CDR3 reads CASRFGDNIPGEKLFF. In DNA form, the CDR3 reads TGTGCCAGCAGGTTTGGAGACAACATACCGGGTGAAAAACTGTTTTTT.

The chain couples TRBV19 to TRBJ1-5; TRBD1 is a possible D gene (6 bases). The germline CDR1 and CDR2 sequences are LNHDA and SQIVND (reference sequence). The CDR3 spans 15 residues. V lost 2 bases and J lost 2, with 10 bases in between. The CDR3 region has the DNA TGTGCCAGTAGTATATACAGGGAGGGCAATCAGCCCCAGCATTTT. Protein product: CASSIYREGNQPQHF.

The V gene is TRBV4-1, the J gene TRBJ2-1; D gene unclear. Germline V gene sequence: CDR1 MGHRA, CDR2 YSYEKL. Trimming left V 5 bases short and J 0 bases short, with 11 bases between. The length of the CDR3 is 15 residues. This chain's CDR3 is CASSSDESSYNEQFF. The DNA for the CDR3 is TGCGCCAGCAGCTCGGACGAGAGCTCCTACAATGAGCAGTTCTTC.

Worth noting for this clone: Germline and junction disagree at one end, which may indicate a read error. This specimen includes other DNA sequences encoding the same CDR3. The chain is built from TRBV5-6 and TRBJ1-2; TRBD1 matches at 8 bases. The CDR3 runs 13 residues. The germline CDR1 and CDR2 sequences are SGHDT and YYEEEE. CDR3 loop: CASSLDRGVGYTF. The CDR3 DNA reads as TGTGCTAGCAGCCTCGACAGGGGAGTTGGCTACACCTTC.

The rearrangement uses TRBV2 and TRBJ2-5; the D gene is possibly TRBD1 (6 bases). V was cut by 10 bases and J by 2 bases, with 17 bases left in between. Germline assignment: CDR1 SNHLY and CDR2 FYNNEI. This CDR3 is built from 14 residues. For the CDR3, the DNA is TGTGCCACCAGGGGTTTGGGGGAACAAGAGACCCAGTACTTC. Protein product: CATRGLGEQETQYF.

This chain connects TRBV28 to TRBJ2-5, with D hard to call. The germline V and J ends were trimmed by 5 bases and 1 base, with 11 bases remaining between them. CDR3 length equals 14 residues. CDR1 and CDR2 from the germline V gene are MDHEN and SYDVKM. CDR3 sequence reads: CASSPPGFQETQYF. CDR3 coding DNA: TGTGCCAGCAGTCCCCCGGGTTTCCAAGAGACCCAGTACTTC. Combining the CDR3 with reference TRBV28 and TRBJ2-5 gives the whole variable domain DVKVTQSSRYLVKRTGEKVFLECVQDMDHENMFWYRQDPGLGLRLIYFSYDVKMKEKGDIPEGYSVSREKKERFSLILESASTNQTSMYLCASSPPGFQETQYFGPGTRLLVL.

J is TRBJ2-2 and V is TRBV7-3, with D uncertain. This CDR3 is 15 amino acids long. V was shortened by 5 bases and J by 3 bases, with 13 bases between the two germline ends. CDR1 and CDR2 (germline): SGHTA, FQGTGA. CDR3 protein: CASSPDRAHTGELFF. CDR3 in DNA: TGTGCCAGCAGCCCCGACCGGGCCCACACCGGGGAGCTGTTTTTT.

The chain is built from TRBV18 and TRBJ1-1; D is unresolved. Trimming took 2 bases from V and 4 from J, leaving 2 bases between them. CDR3 length: 11 residues. Germline V gene sequence: CDR1 KGHSH, CDR2 LQKENI. This CDR3 is CASSPSTEAFF. The CDR3 bases are TGTGCCAGCTCACCAAGCACTGAAGCTTTCTTT.

V usage is TRBV6-1 and J usage is TRBJ1-2; no firm D call. CDR1 is MNHNS and CDR2 is SASEGT in the germline V gene. This CDR3 is 14 amino acids long. Deletions cut 0 bases from V and 6 bases from J, with 11 bases between. The CDR3 DNA sequence: TGTGCCAGCAGTGAAGCAGGCCAGGCAAATGGCTACACCTTC. Its translation: CASSEAGQANGYTF.

The chain couples TRBV5-4 to TRBJ2-3, with 8 bases fitting TRBD1. V lost 5 bases, J lost 3 bases, and 11 bases stayed unmatched. In germline, CDR1 is SGHNT, CDR2 YYREEE (reference sequence). The CDR3 is 16 residues long. The DNA for the CDR3 is TGTGCCAGCAGAAAATGGGACAGGCTAGCGACAGATACGCAGTATTTT. This encodes CASRKWDRLATDTQYF.

This rearrangement joins TRBV30 to TRBJ1-1; tentatively, D is TRBD1 (5 bases). V lost 7 bases to trimming and J lost 6 bases, with 15 bases between them. In germline, CDR1 is GTSNPN, CDR2 SVGIG (reference sequence). This CDR3 has 12 residues. Here the CDR3 DNA reads TGTGCCTTTTACAGGTTTAACGCTGAAGCTTTCTTT. Translation: CAFYRFNAEAFF.

The chain employs TRBV30 and TRBJ2-1, with D tentatively TRBD1 (5 bases). V was trimmed by 6 bases and J by 2 bases, leaving 11 bases between them. The CDR3 runs to 13 residues. The germline gives CDR1 GTSNPN, CDR2 SVGIG (reference sequence). The CDR3 DNA follows: TGTGCCTGCGGCCAGGGCGCCTACAATGAGCAGTTCTTC. This translates into CACGQGAYNEQFF.

By share, this clone ranks as medium-sized. This rearrangement joins TRBV28 to TRBJ1-3, with a weak D call TRBD1 (5 bases). This CDR3 has 14 residues. The germline CDR1 and CDR2 sequences are MDHEN and SYDVKM. V was cut by 5 bases and J by 2 bases, with 10 bases left in between. The CDR3 DNA sequence: TGTGCCAGCAGTCCGGGACTAACTGGAAACACCATATATTTT. Amino acid sequence: CASSPGLTGNTIYF.

This chain connects TRBV7-9 to TRBJ2-1, with 9 bases aligning to TRBD2. The CDR3 has 16 residues. J gave up 2 bases and V 1 base, and 3 bases lay outside the gene matches. The germline CDR1 and CDR2 sequences are SEHNR and FQNEAQ (reference sequence). The CDR3 bases are TGTGCCAGCAGCTTAGTAGCGGGAGCTACCTACAATGAGCAGTTCTTC. Translation gives CASSLVAGATYNEQFF.

The gene calls are TRBV7-3 and TRBJ2-7; TRBD2 agrees at 8 bases. The germline V gene encodes CDR1 SGHTA and CDR2 FQGTGA. V was clipped by 2 bases and J by 0 bases; unmatched bases: 3. CDR3 length: 15 amino acids. DNA for the CDR3: TGTGCCAGCAGCTTAGGAGCGGGGGCCTCCTACGAGCAGTACTTC. It is translated as CASSLGAGASYEQYF.